This T cell receptor beta chain comes out of a study of blood T cell repertoires in COVID-19. The method was immunoSEQ multiplex PCR; TCRdb's version includes in-frame clones alone and lacks a portion of them. The table shows hundreds of thousands of clones, with around 89% occurring only once. V gave up 0 bases and J gave up 7 bases, with 7 bases separating them. Germline V gene data show CDR1 as SGHRS and CDR2 as YFSETQ. The CDR3 contains 12 residues. The chain is built from TRBV5-1 and TRBJ1-2; D remains ambiguous. The sample was peripheral blood. The clonotype was recovered from a man between 35 and 55 years old with acute or convalescent COVID-19. The CDR3 DNA is TGCGCCAGCAGCTTGGATTCCGTTGGCTACACCTTC. It yields the protein CASSLDSVGYTF.